This T cell receptor (beta chain) was documented in a study of post-analysis software for immune sequencing data. Looking at the study overall: Recorded disease courses covered relapsing-remitting, secondary progressive and progressive-relapsing multiple sclerosis. Some patients had no subtype annotation. Study-wide results and limits: A few TRBV segments appeared more often in patients than in controls, and TRBV5-6, TRBV5-1 and TRBV20-1 were among these. Strong co-clustering by F measure linked samples that shared a preparation batch. People with multiple sclerosis had a significantly lower normalized Chao1 diversity than controls did.

Turning to this clonotype: What it binds is unknown.

Included in the TCR beta cDNA libraries were unique molecular identifiers. Some 500,000 cDNA molecules were obtained per 1 to 10 million input T cells. TCRdb re-called the PCR reads with MiXCR, one entry per CDR3 protein. The data show about 800,000 distinct CDR3 sequences, 25% to 30% seen once. The germline V gene has CDR1 DFQATT and CDR2 SNEGSKA (reference sequence). Trimming removed 1 base from V and 2 bases from J, with 4 bases in between. The CDR3 spans 12 residues. Sequences were obtained from blood. The gene calls are TRBV20-1 and TRBJ2-3; D not certain. The TCR was taken from a girl aged 10 to 17 with multiple sclerosis. In DNA form, the CDR3 reads TGCAGTGCTAGAGTGGACACAGATACGCAGTATTTT. It encodes CSARVDTDTQYF.